Each of the 26 T cell receptor beta chains below was sequenced from the same sample in a study of molecular identifiers for immune sequencing clone quantification. Each CDR3 protein is one row after TCRdb ran MiXCR on the PCR reads. Here the sample spans 35,000 to 45,000 distinct CDR3 sequences, 15% to 20% being singletons. The sample taken for sequencing was naive CD8+ T cells from blood, with Jurkat cell RNA spiked in. Documented subset: FACS-sorted CD8+CD4-CCR7+CD45RA+ naive T cells. The receptors stem from a human donor in good health. Some libraries in this study had Jurkat cell RNA spiked in.

With respect to this clonotype: Since a much larger clone is just one base distant, this may be a read error. V usage is TRBV30 and J usage is TRBJ2-7; D is undetermined. Per the germline V gene, CDR1 is GTSNPN and CDR2 is SVGIG (reference sequence). This CDR3 contains 11 residues. CDR3 in amino acids: CAWSVSYERYF. In nucleotides, the CDR3 is TGTGCCTGGAGTGTGTCCTACGAGCGGTACTTC.

This chain joins TRBV3-1 and TRBJ2-1; TRBD2 matches at 8 bases. The junction had 9 bases not matched to a gene; V was cut back by 5 bases and J by 12 bases. The CDR3 consists of 13 residues. Germline lookup yields CDR1 LGHDT and CDR2 YNNKEL (reference sequence). CDR3 DNA sequence: TGTGCCAGCAGCTACGGACTAGCTGGTGCGCAGTTCTTC. Amino acid sequence: CASSYGLAGAQFF.

V gene TRBV11-3 combines with J gene TRBJ2-3, with 14 positions matching TRBD2. Per germline, CDR1 SGHNT and CDR2 YENEEA. The junction had 7 bases not matched to a gene; V was cut back by 5 bases and J by 6 bases. This CDR3 is built from 16 residues. CDR3 in amino acids: CASSRGLAGGSDTQYF. The DNA of the CDR3 is TGTGCCAGCAGCCGCGGACTAGCGGGAGGTAGTGATACGCAGTATTTT. The full variable domain, rest sourced from reference TRBV11-3 and TRBJ2-3, is EAGVVQSPRYKIIEKKQPVAFWCNPISGHNTLYWYLQNLGQGPELLIRYENEEAVDDSQLPKDRFSAERLKGVDSTLKIQPAELGDSAVYLCASSRGLAGGSDTQYFGPGTRLTVL.

As to this clonotype: The conserved phenylalanine or tryptophan normally closing the CDR3 is absent here, so this likely arose from a read error. The rearrangement uses TRBV6-2 or TRBV6-3 and TRBJ2-1; no clear D gene. V lost 2 bases, J lost 6 bases, and 11 bases lay in between. This CDR3 is 14 amino acids long. Looked up from germline, CDR1 is MNHEY and CDR2 is SVGEGT. CDR3 bases: TGTGCCAGCAGTTACCCTAGAACGGGCAATGAGCAGTTCTGC. This gives the protein CASSYPRTGNEQFC.

Regarding this clonotype: With a much larger clone just one base away, this may be a read error. The J gene is TRBJ2-7, the V gene TRBV4-1, with D perhaps matching TRBD1 (5 bases). This CDR3 comprises 15 residues. Trimming removed 2 bases at V and 2 bases at J, with 13 bases between. Germline V gives CDR1 MGHRA, CDR2 YSYEKL. The CDR3 loop reads CASSQLTAGTYEQYF. As DNA, the CDR3 is TGCGCCAGCAGCCAACTGACGGCAGGGACCTACGAGCAGTACTTC.

This rearrangement joins TRBV29-1 to TRBJ2-7; the D gene is possibly TRBD1 (6 bases). With 0 bases removed from V and 2 bases from J, the gap between germline ends came to 14 bases. Germline lookup yields CDR1 SQVTM and CDR2 ANQGSEA. This CDR3 is built from 15 residues. Here the CDR3 reads CSVEDLQGTTYEQYF. Written as DNA, the CDR3 is TGCAGCGTTGAAGATCTTCAGGGGACCACCTACGAGCAGTACTTC.

As regards this clonotype: Since the CDR3 does not end with the conserved phenylalanine or tryptophan, this likely comes from a read error. The chain has TRBV29-1 and TRBJ1-1; no definite D call. Trimming took 1 base from V and 7 from J, leaving 7 bases between them. This CDR3 has 11 amino acids. Germline V gene lookup returns CDR1 SQVTM and CDR2 ANQGSEA. In DNA form, the CDR3 reads TGCAGCGTTGAAGCAAACCATGAAGCTTTCCTT. It encodes CSVEANHEAFL.

Details on this clonotype: It may be a read error: a sequence one base away is much more abundant. This is likely a read error, given that the CDR3 carries no conserved phenylalanine or tryptophan at its end. The chain uses TRBV4-3 and TRBJ1-1; D unresolved. The germline CDR1 and CDR2 sequences are LGHNA and YSLEER. The CDR3 runs 14 residues. V lost 0 bases, J lost 1 base, and 6 bases lay in between. In DNA form, the CDR3 reads TGCGCCAGCAGCCAAGACTCAGGGAACACTGAAGCTTTCCTT. This encodes CASSQDSGNTEAFL.

This clonotype appeared many times. This sequence joins TRBV29-1 and TRBJ2-5; TRBD2 aligns across 10 bases. In germline, CDR1 is SQVTM, CDR2 ANQGSEA. The CDR3 runs 15 residues. The junction had 5 bases not matched to a gene; V was cut back by 4 bases and J by 0 bases. The DNA of the CDR3 is TGCAGCGTTGGCACGACTAGCGGGTACCAAGAGACCCAGTACTTC. Translation gives CSVGTTSGYQETQYF.

This clonotype was counted many times. The V and J genes are TRBV7-9 and TRBJ1-1, with a tentative D call TRBD1 (5 bases). This CDR3 has 12 residues. From germline, CDR1 is SEHNR and CDR2 FQNEAQ (reference sequence). V lost 5 bases and J lost 6, with 10 bases in between. The CDR3 sequence: CASSHGGSEAFF. CDR3 DNA: TGTGCCAGCAGCCATGGGGGGTCTGAAGCTTTCTTT.

V and J are TRBV11-2 and TRBJ1-5; D possibly corresponds to TRBD1 (6 bases). CDR1 and CDR2 (germline): SGHAT, FQNNGV. There are 16 residues in the CDR3. V was trimmed by 4 bases and J by 4 bases, leaving 17 bases between them. The CDR3 bases are TGTGCCAGCAGCTGGGGGGCAGGGATGGGGAATCAGCCCCAGCATTTT. It yields the protein CASSWGAGMGNQPQHF.

This clonotype was counted many times. CDR3: CAISEAGGWTDTQYF. CDR3 DNA: TGTGCCATCAGTGAAGCGGGGGGGTGGACAGATACGCAGTATTTT. The J gene is TRBJ2-3, the V gene TRBV10-3, with 10 bases identical to TRBD2. The germline V gene encodes CDR1 ENHRY and CDR2 SYGVKD. The V gene end was trimmed by 3 bases and the J gene end by 3 bases; junction bases not matched to a gene: 3. CDR3 length: 15 residues.

This clonotype was observed a handful of times. The chain couples TRBV7-2 to TRBJ2-5, with D possibly being TRBD1 or TRBD2 (6 bases each). In germline, CDR1 is SGHTA, CDR2 FQGNSA. V lost 2 bases to trimming and J lost 1 base, with 11 bases between them. The CDR3 is 15 residues long. The CDR3 DNA reads TGTGCCAGCAGCTTAACAGGGACTTCCCAAGAGACCCAGTACTTC. Protein product: CASSLTGTSQETQYF.

V usage is TRBV20-1 and J usage is TRBJ2-7, with TRBD2 matching over 12 bases. Germline loops: CDR1 DFQATT, CDR2 SNEGSKA (reference sequence). The ends lost 0 bases at V and 1 base at J; junction bases unmatched: 4. The CDR3 totals 16 residues. The DNA of the CDR3 is TGCAGTGCTAGAGATCCGGGACTAGCGGGTTCCTACGAGCAGTACTTC. Translating it yields CSARDPGLAGSYEQYF.

Regarding this clonotype: A read error may explain this, as a much larger clone is one base away. V is TRBV7-9 and J is TRBJ2-7; 8 positions match TRBD1. Trimming at V came to 4 bases and at J to 1 base, leaving 0 bases not matched to a gene. The CDR3 contains 13 residues. Germline CDR1 reads SEHNR; CDR2 reads FQNEAQ (reference sequence). This CDR3 reads CASSWDRSYEQYF. DNA for the CDR3: TGTGCCAGCAGCTGGGACAGGTCCTACGAGCAGTACTTC.

This clonotype showed up many times. The chain couples TRBV4-3 to TRBJ2-1, with 7 nucleotides matching TRBD2. CDR3 length: 16 amino acids. Looked up from germline, CDR1 is LGHNA and CDR2 is YSLEER. With V trimmed by 0 bases and J by 6 bases, 8 bases remained unmatched. CDR3 residues: CASSQDRAGRGNEQFF. For the CDR3, the DNA is TGCGCCAGCAGCCAAGATAGGGCAGGGAGGGGCAATGAGCAGTTCTTC.

There are many counts of this clonotype. The chain employs TRBV11-2 and TRBJ2-1; the D is unclear. Trimming pared 0 bases from V and 7 bases from J, leaving 4 bases between. The CDR3 sequence is 12 residues long. In germline, CDR1 is SGHAT, CDR2 FQNNGV. This CDR3 reads CASSLEGNEQFF. In DNA, the CDR3 is TGTGCCAGCAGCTTAGAAGGTAATGAGCAGTTCTTC.

The chain joins TRBV12-3 or TRBV12-4 to TRBJ1-2; D is unresolved. Trimming stripped 2 bases from V and 0 bases from J, with 10 bases between. The CDR3 covers 15 residues. The CDR3 bases are TGTGCCAGCAGTTTATCGGAGCGAGCTAACTATGGCTACACCTTC. Translated, it gives CASSLSERANYGYTF.

This clonotype showed up just a few times. The V call is TRBV5-4, the J call TRBJ2-3; 8 bases map to TRBD1. V was clipped by 4 bases and J by 2 bases; unmatched bases: 3. Germline V gene lookup returns CDR1 SGHNT and CDR2 YYREEE (reference sequence). The CDR3 covers 14 residues. The CDR3 DNA reads TGTGCCAGCAGCCCGACAGGGGACACAGATACGCAGTATTTT. As protein: CASSPTGDTDTQYF. Drawing the rest from reference TRBV5-4 and TRBJ2-3, the complete variable domain is ETGVTQSPTHLIKTRGQQVTLRCSSQSGHNTVSWYQQALGQGPQFIFQYYREEENGRGNFPPRFSGLQFPNYSSELNVNALELDDSALYLCASSPTGDTDTQYFGPGTRLTVL.

This clonotype was observed a handful of times. The chain has TRBV4-3 and TRBJ2-1; weak D call: TRBD1 (6 bases). The CDR3 contains 14 residues. Trimming removed 2 bases from V and 8 bases from J, with 13 bases in between. Germline V CDR1 and CDR2: LGHNA, YSLEER. This chain's CDR3 is CASSQMVPGDEQFF. In DNA form, the CDR3 reads TGCGCCAGCAGCCAAATGGTCCCAGGGGATGAGCAGTTCTTC.

The table lists this clonotype with many counts. The rearrangement joins TRBV7-8 to TRBJ2-3; 11 nucleotides line up with TRBD1. V lost 4 bases, J lost 3 bases, and 3 bases stayed unmatched. Germline assignment: CDR1 SGHVS and CDR2 FQNEAQ. The CDR3 is 15 residues long. For the CDR3, the DNA is TGTGCCAGCAGCTGGACAGGGGGCTTGACAGATACGCAGTATTTT. Encoded protein: CASSWTGGLTDTQYF.

The CDR3 coding sequence is TGCGCCAGCAGCCACCGGGGGGACGGGGCCTACGAGCAGTACTTC. This codes for CASSHRGDGAYEQYF. The chain joins TRBV4-3 to TRBJ2-7; 7 nucleotides align to TRBD2. V dropped 3 bases and J dropped 2; count of bases not matched to a gene: 7. The CDR3 loop spans 15 amino acids. CDR1 and CDR2 from the germline V gene are LGHNA and YSLEER.

Of note for this clonotype: The junction does not match germline at one end; this may be a read error. The rearrangement uses TRBV27 and TRBJ2-7; 7 positions agree with TRBD2. CDR1 is MNHEY and CDR2 is SMNVEV in the germline V gene (reference sequence). This CDR3 region has 15 residues. The CDR3 is CASGLSGLSTYEQYF. For the CDR3, the DNA is TGTGCCAGCGGTTTATCGGGACTATCAACCTACGAGCAGTACTTC.

The J gene is TRBJ2-3, the V gene TRBV20-1; 9 bases match TRBD2. Germline V lookup: CDR1 DFQATT, CDR2 SNEGSKA (reference sequence). CDR3 length: 18 amino acids. The V and J ends lost 1 base and 2 bases, in that order; junction bases with no gene match: 13. The CDR3: CSARVGLAKRVVTDTQYF. The CDR3 region has the DNA TGCAGTGCTAGAGTGGGACTAGCCAAGCGGGTTGTCACAGATACGCAGTATTTT.

With respect to this clonotype: A much larger clone is a single base away; this may be a read error. The chain links TRBV4-1 to TRBJ2-7; tentative D call: TRBD2 (5 bases). CDR1 MGHRA and CDR2 YSYEKL come from the germline V gene. The CDR3 totals 15 residues. The CDR3 DNA follows: TGCGCCAGCAGCCAAGAAGGTGGCCGGACCTACGAGCGGTGCTTC. As protein: CASSQEGGRTYERCF.

This clonotype was found many times. The chain joins TRBV9 to TRBJ2-3; weak D call: TRBD2 (7 bases). This CDR3 spans 18 amino acids. The germline V gene has CDR1 SGDLS and CDR2 YYNGEE. Trimming took off 0 bases at V and 2 bases at J, with 19 bases between the two ends. CDR3 protein: CASSVAFGGGADTDTQYF. The CDR3 DNA sequence: TGTGCCAGCAGCGTAGCGTTTGGAGGGGGGGCCGACACAGATACGCAGTATTTT.